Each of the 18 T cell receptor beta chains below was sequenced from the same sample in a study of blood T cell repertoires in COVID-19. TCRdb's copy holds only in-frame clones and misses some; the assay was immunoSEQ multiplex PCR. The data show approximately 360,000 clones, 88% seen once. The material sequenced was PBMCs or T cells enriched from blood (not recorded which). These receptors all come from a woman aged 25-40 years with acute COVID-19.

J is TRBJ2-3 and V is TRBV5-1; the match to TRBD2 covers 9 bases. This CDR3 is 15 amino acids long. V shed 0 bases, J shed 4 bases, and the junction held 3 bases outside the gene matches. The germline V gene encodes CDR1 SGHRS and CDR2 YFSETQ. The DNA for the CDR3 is TGCGCCAGCAGCTTGGAACTAGCGGGCTCAGATACGCAGTATTTT. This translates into CASSLELAGSDTQYF.

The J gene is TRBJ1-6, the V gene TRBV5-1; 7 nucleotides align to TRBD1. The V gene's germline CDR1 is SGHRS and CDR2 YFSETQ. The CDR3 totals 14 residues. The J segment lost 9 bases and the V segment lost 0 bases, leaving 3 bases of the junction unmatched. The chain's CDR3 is CASSLEGALSPLHF. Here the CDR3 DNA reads TGCGCCAGCAGCTTGGAGGGGGCACTTTCACCCCTCCACTTT.

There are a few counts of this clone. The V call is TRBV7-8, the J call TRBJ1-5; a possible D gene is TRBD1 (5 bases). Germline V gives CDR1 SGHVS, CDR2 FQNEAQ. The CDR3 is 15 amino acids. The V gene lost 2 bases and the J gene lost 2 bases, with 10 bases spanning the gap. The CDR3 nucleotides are TGTGCCAGCAGCTTACAAGGGGCAGGCAATCAGCCCCAGCATTTT. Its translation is CASSLQGAGNQPQHF.

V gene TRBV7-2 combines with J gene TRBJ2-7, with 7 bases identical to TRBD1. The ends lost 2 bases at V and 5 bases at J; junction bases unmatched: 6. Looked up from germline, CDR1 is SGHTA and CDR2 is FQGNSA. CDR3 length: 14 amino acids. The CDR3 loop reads CASSLLGQVNEQYF. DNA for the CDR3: TGTGCCAGCAGCTTACTCGGACAGGTAAACGAGCAGTACTTC.

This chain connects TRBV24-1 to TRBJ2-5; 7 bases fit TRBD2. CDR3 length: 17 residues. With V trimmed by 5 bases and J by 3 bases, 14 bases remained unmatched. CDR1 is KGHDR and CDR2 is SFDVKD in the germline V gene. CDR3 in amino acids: CATSGTWGGEREETQYF. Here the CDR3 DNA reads TGTGCCACCAGTGGTACCTGGGGGGGGGAGCGGGAAGAGACCCAGTACTTC.

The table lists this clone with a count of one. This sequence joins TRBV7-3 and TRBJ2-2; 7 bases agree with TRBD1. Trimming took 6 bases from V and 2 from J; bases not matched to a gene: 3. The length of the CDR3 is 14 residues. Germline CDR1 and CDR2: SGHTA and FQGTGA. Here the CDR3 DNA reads TGTGCCAGCAGGAGGGACAGAAACACCGGGGAGCTGTTTTTT. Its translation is CASRRDRNTGELFF.

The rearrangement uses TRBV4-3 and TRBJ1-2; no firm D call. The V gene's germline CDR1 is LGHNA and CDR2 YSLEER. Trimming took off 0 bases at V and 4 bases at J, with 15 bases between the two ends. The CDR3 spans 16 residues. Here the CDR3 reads CASSQDWAPHGYGYTF. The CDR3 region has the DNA TGCGCCAGCAGCCAAGACTGGGCCCCCCACGGCTATGGCTACACCTTC.

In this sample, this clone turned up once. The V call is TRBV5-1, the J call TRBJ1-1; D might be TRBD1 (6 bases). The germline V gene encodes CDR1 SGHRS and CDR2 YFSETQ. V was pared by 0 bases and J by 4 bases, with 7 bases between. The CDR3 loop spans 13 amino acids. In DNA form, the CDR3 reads TGCGCCAGCAGCTTGGCAGGGGCCACTGAAGCTTTCTTT. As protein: CASSLAGATEAFF. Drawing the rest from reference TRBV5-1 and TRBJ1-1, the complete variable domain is KAGVTQTPRYLIKTRGQQVTLSCSPISGHRSVSWYQQTPGQGLQFLFEYFSETQRNKGNFPGRFSGRQFSNSRSEMNVSTLELGDSALYLCASSLAGATEAFFGQGTRLTVV.

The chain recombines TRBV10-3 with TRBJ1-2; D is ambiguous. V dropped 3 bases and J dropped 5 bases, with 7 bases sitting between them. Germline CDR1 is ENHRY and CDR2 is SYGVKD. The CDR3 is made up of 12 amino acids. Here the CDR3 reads CAISEVEYGYTF. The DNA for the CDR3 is TGTGCCATCAGTGAAGTAGAATATGGCTACACCTTC.

The CDR3 DNA reads TGCGCCAGCAGCTCTGGTCAGGGTTTCCTCTCCTACGAGCAGTACTTC. Protein sequence: CASSSGQGFLSYEQYF. This chain connects TRBV5-1 to TRBJ2-7; the D gene is possibly TRBD1 (5 bases). The CDR3 has 16 amino acids. Germline V gene data show CDR1 as SGHRS and CDR2 as YFSETQ. The germline V and J ends were trimmed by 3 bases and 0 bases, with 16 bases remaining between them.

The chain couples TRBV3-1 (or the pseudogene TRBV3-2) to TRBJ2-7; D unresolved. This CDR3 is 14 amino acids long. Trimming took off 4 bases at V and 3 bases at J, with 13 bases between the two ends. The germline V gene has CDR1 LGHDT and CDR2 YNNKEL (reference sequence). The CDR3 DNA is TGTGCCAGCAGCCCGCTTGAGGCCCTCTACGAGCAGTACTTC. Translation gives CASSPLEALYEQYF.

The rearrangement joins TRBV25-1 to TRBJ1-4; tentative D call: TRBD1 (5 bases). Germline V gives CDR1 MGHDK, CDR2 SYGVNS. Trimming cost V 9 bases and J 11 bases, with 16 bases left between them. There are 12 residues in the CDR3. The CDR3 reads CARRDPRGKLFF. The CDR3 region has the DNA TGTGCCAGAAGAGATCCCCGGGGGAAACTGTTTTTT.

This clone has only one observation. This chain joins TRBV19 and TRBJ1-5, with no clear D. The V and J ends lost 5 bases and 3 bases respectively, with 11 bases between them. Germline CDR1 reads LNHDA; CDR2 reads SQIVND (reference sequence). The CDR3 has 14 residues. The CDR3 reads CASSVSLSNQPQHF. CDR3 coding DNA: TGTGCCAGTAGTGTGTCCCTGTCCAATCAGCCCCAGCATTTT.

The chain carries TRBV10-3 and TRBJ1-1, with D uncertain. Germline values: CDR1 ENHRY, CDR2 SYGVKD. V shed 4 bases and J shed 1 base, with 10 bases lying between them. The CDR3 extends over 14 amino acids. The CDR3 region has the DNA TGTGCCATCAGTGCTACAGCCCCGAACACTGAAGCTTTCTTT. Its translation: CAISATAPNTEAFF.

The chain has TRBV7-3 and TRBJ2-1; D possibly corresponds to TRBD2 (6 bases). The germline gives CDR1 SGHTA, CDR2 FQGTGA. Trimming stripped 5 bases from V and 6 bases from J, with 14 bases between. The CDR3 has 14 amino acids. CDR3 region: CASSPGGPFNEQFF. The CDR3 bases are TGTGCCAGCAGCCCCGGGGGACCTTTCAATGAGCAGTTCTTC.

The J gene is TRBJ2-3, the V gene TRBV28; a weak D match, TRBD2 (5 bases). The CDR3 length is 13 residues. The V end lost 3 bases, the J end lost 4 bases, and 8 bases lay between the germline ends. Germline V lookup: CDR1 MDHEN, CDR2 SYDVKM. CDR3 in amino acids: CASSFGGPDTQYF. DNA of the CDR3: TGTGCCAGCAGTTTTGGAGGTCCAGATACGCAGTATTTT.

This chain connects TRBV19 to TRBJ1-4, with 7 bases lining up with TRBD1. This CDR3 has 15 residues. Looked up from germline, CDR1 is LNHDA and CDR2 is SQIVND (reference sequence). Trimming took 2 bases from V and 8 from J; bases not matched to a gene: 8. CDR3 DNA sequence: TGTGCCAGTAGTATACGGACAGGAACACGGGAAAAACTGTTTTTT. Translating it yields CASSIRTGTREKLFF. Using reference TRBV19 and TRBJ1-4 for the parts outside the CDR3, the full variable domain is DGGITQSPKYLFRKEGQNVTLSCEQNLNHDAMYWYRQDPGQGLRLIYYSQIVNDFQKGDIAEGYSVSREKKESFPLTVTSAQKNPTAFYLCASSIRTGTREKLFFGSGTQLSVL.

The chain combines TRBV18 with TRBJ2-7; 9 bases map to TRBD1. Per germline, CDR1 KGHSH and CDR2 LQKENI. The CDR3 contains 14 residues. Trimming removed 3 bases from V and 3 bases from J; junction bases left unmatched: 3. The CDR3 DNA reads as TGTGCCAGCTCACCTAGGACAGGGGTCTACGAGCAGTACTTC. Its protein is CASSPRTGVYEQYF.